This is a list of T cell receptor beta chains from one sample in a study of T cell responses to AZD1222 COVID-19 vaccine. Sequenced by immunoSEQ multiplex PCR; TCRdb stores in-frame clones only, minus some. Here the sample spans approximately 91,000 clones, about 88% being singletons. The sequenced sample was peripheral blood, obtained on day 0 of AZD1222 vaccination. These receptors were taken from an adult in good health. Each CDR3 is given without its conserved first and last residue. Each record gives: clone size, V gene, CDR3 protein. Size tells how often a clone was seen (once, few, many) or the class of an expanded clone, and some rows leave it out.

-,TRBV6-2/TRBV6-3,ASSYVGTSGGDTQY
few,TRBV18,ASSGGGSSYNEQF
once,TRBV10-3,AISESIRTGPHHGYT
-,TRBV28,ASSLPVGGGYT
-,TRBV3-1/TRBV3-2,ASSQDRTANQPQH
-,TRBV19,ASSIRRQPSNQPQH
-,TRBV6-5,ASSPDGGYNSPLH
-,TRBV6-5,ASSYQSGNQPQH
-,TRBV7-3,ASSQLGALNTGELF
-,TRBV7-3,ASSFQGVDEAF
-,TRBV4-2,ASSATGTPSGNTIY
-,TRBV20-1,SASQTETQY
-,TRBV24-1,ATRGGTGELF
-,TRBV5-6,ASSMAASPREKLF
-,TRBV18,ASSPTRGQGANEAF
-,TRBV5-6,ASSPRGRRGYT
-,TRBV11-2,ASRRDGANVLT
-,TRBV7-8,ASSAHSATNEKLF
-,TRBV18,ASSPEIEETQY
-,TRBV19,ASSRAPRQGLSYEQY
-,TRBV11-2,ASSLSGAGSTDTQY
few,TRBV5-1,ASSLKPDYGYT
-,TRBV6-5,ASSHSTGKETQY
-,TRBV7-3,ASSKVGGVGNTGELF
once,TRBV7-9,AVRWGLETQY
-,TRBV5-1,ASSDERGGYEQY
few,TRBV11-2,ASSPGQGRSYEQY
-,TRBV3-1/TRBV3-2,ASSPRGAVNYGYT
-,TRBV5-4,ASSSTVNTEAF
-,TRBV3-1/TRBV3-2,ASSQGTPPEAF
-,TRBV2,ASRTNREGELF
-,TRBV7-6,ASSLEAGYSGNTIY
few,TRBV5-1,ASSLAGQSNEKLF
-,TRBV5-4,ASSFGGPGRIAKNIQY
once,TRBV25-1,ASRDTGGYNEQF
-,TRBV18,ASSTGGDTEAF
-,TRBV5-1,ASSSTGGRQETQY
few,TRBV24-1,ATSQGRGMNTEAF
once,TRBV2,ASSEALLGTSASAEQF
-,TRBV3-1/TRBV3-2,ASSQVGTRGAF
medium-sized,TRBV4-1,ASSQDLLTVRRSSYEQY
-,TRBV19,ASSIRTDSSYNSPLH
-,TRBV7-2,ASSLDRASPDTQY
-,TRBV11-2,ASSRDRVSYEQY
-,TRBV19,ASSIKRDTEAF
-,TRBV7-3,ASSLRPSYEQY
-,TRBV6-5,ASIHRVRGYEQY
-,TRBV15,AILTEANEQF
-,TRBV5-1,ASSLGPPRGGGNTIY
-,TRBV12-3/TRBV12-4,ASSGWNTEAF
-,TRBV6-5,ASRGGTGAYT
-,TRBV24-1,ATSETGTSHGYT